This TCR beta chain emerged from a study of T cells in Graves' hyperthyroidism and ophthalmopathy. Whole-study results and caveats: Most clonotypes expanded in thyroid above 0.001 were likewise present in blood.

The CDR3 totals 12 residues. V gave up 6 bases and J gave up 5 bases, with 9 bases separating them. Germline V CDR1 and CDR2: SGHRS, YFSETQ. In this sample, this clonotype turned up many times. No antigen is known for it. Clinical Activity Scores of at least 3, NOSPECS grades of at least 4 and durations under 3 months characterized ophthalmopathy patients. RNA transcripts were the template for amplifying TCR beta CDR3 regions. The HTBI primer set was used in a first-round RT-PCR of the TCR CDR3. TCRdb called the multiplex PCR reads again in MiXCR, with one record for every CDR3 protein. The profile covers around 370,000 distinct CDR3 sequences, with 15% to 20% appearing a single time and 35% to 45% taken by the ten largest.

This receptor was taken from a man between 18 and 29 years old with Graves' ophthalmopathy. The sequencing input was blood. J is TRBJ2-1 and V is TRBV5-1; D unclear. CDR3 DNA sequence: TGCGCCAGCAACGCCTATGACAATGAGCAGTTCTTC. It codes for CASNAYDNEQFF.